The T cell receptor beta chain described here comes from a study of T cells in Graves' hyperthyroidism and ophthalmopathy. Broader study findings: Ophthalmopathy prediction by the model preceded onset by a median approximately 6.1 months. Appearing also in blood were most of the thyroid clonotypes expanded above 0.001.

Amplification targeted TCR beta CDR3 regions from RNA transcripts. In the first-round RT-PCR of the TCR CDR3, the HTBI primer set was used. TCRdb used MiXCR to reprocess the multiplex PCR reads, holding one entry per CDR3 protein. The sample shows 600,000 or so distinct CDR3 sequences, approximately 15% of them seen only once. Trimming removed 4 bases from V and 6 bases from J; junction bases left unmatched: 8. CDR1 and CDR2 (germline): KGHSH, LQKENI. CDR3 length equals 14 residues. Patients having uncontrolled infection, another autoimmune disease, pregnancy or lactation were not included. Diagnoses were made from clinical symptoms, serum measures (thyroxine and TRAb), thyroid ultrasound and orbital computed tomography. There are many counts of this clonotype. The target antigen is unknown.

The TCR was taken from a woman under 30 with Graves' ophthalmopathy. Specimen: blood. This chain uses TRBV18 with TRBJ1-1, with TRBD1 matching 7 bases. In DNA, the CDR3 is TGTGCCAGCTCACAAGAACCAGGGGGGCCTGAAGCTTTCTTT. Its translation is CASSQEPGGPEAFF.